A selection of T cell receptor beta chains follows, all from one sample in a study of identical twins. TCRdb re-called the 5' RACE reads through MiXCR, storing one row per CDR3 protein. The sample yields roughly 690,000 distinct CDR3 sequences, around 5.7% seen once. The sequenced material came from naive T cells sorted from blood. The receptors stem from a man between 18 and 29 years old in good health. Both conserved end residues are part of each CDR3. The D gene is left open where the match is weak. Rows may omit the clone size; those that give it use once, few, many or a size class.

abundance,v_gene,len,j_gene,d_gene,CDR3nt,CDR3aa
.,TRBV7-3,14,TRBJ1-1,TRBD1,TGTGCCAGCAGCACCGGGACAGGGAGCACTGAAGCTTTCTTT,CASSTGTGSTEAFF
.,TRBV20-1,13,TRBJ2-1,.,TGCAGTGCCCCGTTACAGACGTACAATGAGCAGTTCTTC,CSAPLQTYNEQFF
.,TRBV12-3/TRBV12-4,14,TRBJ1-2,TRBD1,TGTGCCAGCAGCCCCCAGGACAGGGGGCTTGGCTACACCTTC,CASSPQDRGLGYTF
.,TRBV7-9,14,TRBJ1-3,.,TGTGCCAGCAGCCCCAGGGACCCTGGAAACACCATATATTTT,CASSPRDPGNTIYF
few,TRBV7-2,13,TRBJ1-2,.,TGTGCCAGCAGCTCCCGGGCCTTGCCTGGCTACACCTTC,CASSSRALPGYTF
many,TRBV20-1,15,TRBJ2-3,.,TGCAGTGCTAGAGATGAGAGGAGGTACACAGATACGCAGTATTTT,CSARDERRYTDTQYF
many,TRBV20-1,15,TRBJ2-1,.,TGCAGTGCTATTAAACAGGGAAGCTCCTACAATGAGCAGTTCTTC,CSAIKQGSSYNEQFF
few,TRBV5-1,12,TRBJ2-3,.,TGCGCCAGCAGCCCCGGGGAGGCTACGCAGTATTTT,CASSPGEATQYF
few,TRBV7-9,15,TRBJ1-1,.,TGTGCCAGCAGCCCCCGGACACTAAAGAACACTGAAGCTTTCTTT,CASSPRTLKNTEAFF
.,TRBV20-1,16,TRBJ2-3,TRBD2,TGCAGTGCTACCGACGGGGCTAGCGGATACACAGATACGCAGTATTTT,CSATDGASGYTDTQYF
few,TRBV7-8,18,TRBJ2-2,TRBD2,TGTGCCAGCAGCTTAGCCTGGGGGACTAGCGGGAGCTTCGGGGAGCTGTTTTTT,CASSLAWGTSGSFGELFF
many,TRBV20-1,16,TRBJ1-3,.,TGCAGTGCTAGAGATTTCAAACAGGGTACTGGAAACACCATATATTTT,CSARDFKQGTGNTIYF
.,TRBV20-1,14,TRBJ2-7,.,TGCAGTGCTGTTGATGGGGGGGGCCCCTACGAGCAGTACTTC,CSAVDGGGPYEQYF
many,TRBV6-1,14,TRBJ2-5,TRBD2,TGTGCCAGCGGAACTAGCGGGATAGGAGAGACCCAGTACTTC,CASGTSGIGETQYF
few,TRBV12-3/TRBV12-4,14,TRBJ1-4,.,TGTGCCAGCAGTTGGGCGGGTTGGGATGAAAAACTGTTTTTT,CASSWAGWDEKLFF
many,TRBV10-3,12,TRBJ2-5,.,TGTGCCGTCCGGGACACCCAAGAGACCCAGTACTTC,CAVRDTQETQYF
.,TRBV29-1,14,TRBJ2-6,.,TGCAGCGTGGGTAATTACTCTGGGGCCAACGTCCTGACTTTC,CSVGNYSGANVLTF
.,TRBV28,12,TRBJ2-3,.,TGTGCCAGCAGTTTGGCCCACGATACGCAGTATTTT,CASSLAHDTQYF
many,TRBV15,14,TRBJ2-5,.,TGTGCCACCAGCAGAGATAGACGGCAAGAGACCCAGTACTTC,CATSRDRRQETQYF
.,TRBV29-1,12,TRBJ2-1,.,TGCAGCCTCTCCCCGGGGCGTAATGAGCAGTTCTTC,CSLSPGRNEQFF
many,TRBV14,12,TRBJ2-5,TRBD2,TGTGCCAGCACTAGCGGGAGTGAGACCCAGTACTTC,CASTSGSETQYF
many,TRBV5-1,16,TRBJ2-1,TRBD1,TGCGCCAGCAGCTCCCAGACAGGGGGCGGACACAATGAGCAGTTCTTC,CASSSQTGGGHNEQFF
.,TRBV5-5,15,TRBJ2-7,TRBD1,TGTGCCAGCAGCTTCCCGGGACAGGGGGCAAGCGAGCAGTACTTC,CASSFPGQGASEQYF
many,TRBV5-5,12,TRBJ1-2,.,TGTGCCAGCAGCCCCGGTTCCTATGGCTACACCTTC,CASSPGSYGYTF